A selection of T cell receptor beta chains follows, all from one sample in a study of T cell responses to AZD1222 COVID-19 vaccine. Sequenced by immunoSEQ multiplex PCR; TCRdb stores in-frame clones only, minus some. The sample lists approximately 150,000 clones; around 88% were seen once. The sample was peripheral blood, taken on day 0 of MenACWY control vaccination. These receptor sequences come from an adult in good health. CDR3s include the opening cysteine and the closing phenylalanine or tryptophan. A D gene is named only where the DNA matches it firmly. The size field is filled for only some rows; it gives once, few, many or a size class.

TRBV5-4,NA,NA,TRBJ2-5,TGTGCCAGCAGCTCAGCTTCACAGGGAAAAGAGACCCAGTACTTC,CASSSASQGKETQYF
TRBV5-1,TRBD2,NA,TRBJ2-7,TGCGCCAGCAGCGCGGGGGGGCCCGACGAGCAGTACTTC,CASSAGGPDEQYF
TRBV19,NA,NA,TRBJ1-2,TGTGCCAGCCAACATGGAGCGCGGGGCTACACCTTC,CASQHGARGYTF
TRBV6-1,NA,NA,TRBJ2-1,TGTGCCAGCAGTCTAGGGAGCTCCTACAATGAGCAGTTCTTC,CASSLGSSYNEQFF
TRBV15,NA,NA,TRBJ1-1,TGTGCCACCAGCAGAGATTACCCCCCGAACACTGAAGCTTTCTTT,CATSRDYPPNTEAFF
TRBV2,NA,NA,TRBJ2-7,TGTGCCAGCAGCTTTACGGACCTATCTGTCTACGAGCAGTACTTC,CASSFTDLSVYEQYF
TRBV24-1,TRBD1,NA,TRBJ2-2,TGTGCCACCAGGGAACAGGGGCGGAACACCGGGGAGCTGTTTTTT,CATREQGRNTGELFF
TRBV14,NA,once,TRBJ1-6,TGTGCCAGCAGCCTAATTGGGGGGCCTGATAATTCACCCCTCCACTTT,CASSLIGGPDNSPLHF
TRBV2,TRBD1,once,TRBJ1-4,TGTGCCAGCACTGAGGGGGCGACTGAAAAACTGTTTTTT,CASTEGATEKLFF
TRBV9,TRBD1,NA,TRBJ1-4,TGTGCCAGCAGCGATACAGGGGGCTATAATGAAAAACTGTTTTTT,CASSDTGGYNEKLFF
TRBV9,NA,NA,TRBJ2-2,TGTGCCAGCAGCGCCCGGGACACATACGGGGAGCTGTTTTTT,CASSARDTYGELFF
TRBV2,TRBD1,NA,TRBJ1-2,TGTGCCAGCAGTCTGAAACGACAGGGAGACTATGGCTACACCTTC,CASSLKRQGDYGYTF
TRBV3-1/TRBV3-2,NA,NA,TRBJ1-1,TGTGCCAGCAGCCCCCTGTGGGGGGGGGCCAGTGAAGCTTTCTTT,CASSPLWGGASEAFF
TRBV5-1,TRBD1,NA,TRBJ1-1,TGCGCCAGCAGCTTTCGACCGGGACAGGGTGGCGGTAGGAACACTGAAGCTTTCTTT,CASSFRPGQGGGRNTEAFF
TRBV21-1,NA,once,TRBJ1-1,TGTGCCAGCAGCAAAGTTCAGGAGAACACTGAAGCTTTCTTT,CASSKVQENTEAFF
TRBV15,NA,NA,TRBJ2-1,TGTGCCACCAGCAGAACAGGGTTCTCCTACAATGAGCAGTTCTTC,CATSRTGFSYNEQFF
TRBV5-1,TRBD2,NA,TRBJ2-3,TGCGCCAGCAGCCAGCCGACTAGCGGAGATACGCAGTATTTT,CASSQPTSGDTQYF
TRBV19,NA,once,TRBJ2-1,TGTGCCAGTGCCCAGCACGGTGAGCAGTTCTTC,CASAQHGEQFF
TRBV7-6,TRBD1,NA,TRBJ1-5,TGTGCCAGCAGCTTAGTGGCAGGGGGCAATCTGTATAGCAATCAGCCCCAGCATTTT,CASSLVAGGNLYSNQPQHF
TRBV7-9,TRBD1,NA,TRBJ2-7,TGTGCCAGCAGCGGGGACAGGGGGCACTACGAGCAGTACTTC,CASSGDRGHYEQYF
TRBV15,TRBD1,once,TRBJ1-3,TGTGCCACCAGCAGAGCACAGGGGGCTGGAAACACCATATATTTT,CATSRAQGAGNTIYF
TRBV18,NA,NA,TRBJ2-5,TGTGCCAGCTCACCACTGAGGGAGACCCAGTACTTC,CASSPLRETQYF
TRBV30,NA,NA,TRBJ1-6,TGTGCCTGGAATGAAGGGTCAAATTCACCCCTCCACTTT,CAWNEGSNSPLHF
TRBV10-3,NA,NA,TRBJ1-3,TGTGCCATTCAACAGGGATCTGGAAACACCATATATTTT,CAIQQGSGNTIYF
TRBV4-3,NA,medium-sized,TRBJ2-1,TGCGCCAGCAGCCAAGATGGAAACAGACTCAATGAGCAGTTCTTC,CASSQDGNRLNEQFF
TRBV2,TRBD1,NA,TRBJ1-5,TGTGCCAGCAGGTCCGCCACCTGGACAGGAAGTCCCCAAGGTCAGCCCCAGCATTTT,CASRSATWTGSPQGQPQHF